This is a list of T cell receptor beta chains from one sample in a study of OX40 agonist ivuxolimab in advanced cancers. The repertoire was sequenced with immunoSEQ multiplex PCR; TCRdb's copy has only in-frame clones and lacks some. This sample has about 110,000 clones, with approximately 90% found just once. Sample: CD4+ or CD8+ T cells sorted from blood, taken in a trial of the OX40 agonist ivuxolimab. All receptors derive from an adult with an advanced solid tumor such as melanoma, head and neck, liver or kidney cancer. The CDR3 runs from the conserved cysteine through the conserved F or W. The order of the fields is D gene, J gene, clone size, V gene, CDR3 DNA, CDR3 protein. A D gene is named only where the DNA matches it firmly. Size is stated for part of the rows, as once, few or many counts, or as a class when the clone is expanded.

D: .
J: TRBJ1-6
size: .
V: TRBV15
DNA: TGTGCCACCGCTACGGAGAATTCACCCCTCCACTTT
CDR3: CATATENSPLHF

D: .
J: TRBJ2-1
size: .
V: TRBV19
DNA: TGTGCCAGTAGTATAGATAGGACACTTTACAATGAGCAGTTCTTC
CDR3: CASSIDRTLYNEQFF

D: .
J: TRBJ1-1
size: .
V: TRBV5-1
DNA: TGCGCCAGCGGAATCACGGTTGGCGGTACTGAAGCTTTCTTT
CDR3: CASGITVGGTEAFF

D: .
J: TRBJ2-7
size: .
V: TRBV19
DNA: TGTGCCAGTAGTAAGGACATCAGCTCCTACGAGCAGTACTTC
CDR3: CASSKDISSYEQYF

D: .
J: TRBJ1-2
size: many
V: TRBV19
DNA: TGTGCCAGTCAGTATCGACGAGGAGGGGCGATGAGTGGCTACACCTTC
CDR3: CASQYRRGGAMSGYTF

D: .
J: TRBJ2-1
size: .
V: TRBV5-6
DNA: TGTGCCAGCAGCTTGGAAAGGGTACTAACAAACAATGAGCAGTTCTTC
CDR3: CASSLERVLTNNEQFF

D: TRBD2
J: TRBJ2-3
size: .
V: TRBV5-1
DNA: TGCGCCAGCAGCCAGACTAGCCCCCCTGTTGATACGCAGTATTTT
CDR3: CASSQTSPPVDTQYF

D: .
J: TRBJ2-7
size: .
V: TRBV7-2
DNA: TGTGCCAGCAGCTTAGGAGGGACGATCTACGAGCAGTACTTC
CDR3: CASSLGGTIYEQYF

D: .
J: TRBJ2-3
size: .
V: TRBV19
DNA: TGTGCCAGTAGTACAGACCCGGCCCCAGATACGCAGTATTTT
CDR3: CASSTDPAPDTQYF

D: .
J: TRBJ2-2
size: .
V: TRBV2
DNA: TGTGCCAGCAGCCTAGCCGGGGAGCTGTTTTTT
CDR3: CASSLAGELFF

D: .
J: TRBJ1-1
size: .
V: TRBV5-8
DNA: TGTGCCAGCAGCTGGGGCGGGACAAGGGACACTGAAGCTTTCTTT
CDR3: CASSWGGTRDTEAFF

D: .
J: TRBJ1-2
size: .
V: TRBV5-6
DNA: TGTGCCAGCAGTCTCCGGGACGTTACTAACTATGGCTACACCTTC
CDR3: CASSLRDVTNYGYTF

D: TRBD1
J: TRBJ2-7
size: .
V: TRBV29-1
DNA: TGCAGCGTCGCCCAGGGGGCCTCTTACGAGCAGTACTTC
CDR3: CSVAQGASYEQYF

D: TRBD2
J: TRBJ2-7
size: .
V: TRBV7-2
DNA: TGTGCCAGCAGCCCGGGACTAGCGGGAAGCGACGAGCAGTACTTC
CDR3: CASSPGLAGSDEQYF

D: .
J: TRBJ2-3
size: .
V: TRBV30
DNA: TGTGCCTGGAGTGAGGTTAGCCGGGTCACAGATACGCAGTATTTT
CDR3: CAWSEVSRVTDTQYF

D: .
J: TRBJ1-1
size: .
V: TRBV6-5
DNA: TGTGCCAGCAGTTCCGTCGTTGGGGGACCGGCTTTCTTT
CDR3: CASSSVVGGPAFF

D: .
J: TRBJ2-7
size: once
V: TRBV18
DNA: TGTGCCAGCTTCACCTCGACAGCCAACTACGAGCAGTACTTC
CDR3: CASFTSTANYEQYF

D: TRBD1
J: TRBJ1-2
size: .
V: TRBV19
DNA: TGTGCCAGTAGTCGCAGGACAGGGGTATATGGCTACACCTTC
CDR3: CASSRRTGVYGYTF

D: .
J: TRBJ2-3
size: once
V: TRBV7-2
DNA: TGTGCCAGCAGCTTAGTTCGGGGCTTCACAGATACGCAGTATTTT
CDR3: CASSLVRGFTDTQYF

D: .
J: TRBJ2-5
size: .
V: TRBV18
DNA: TGTGCCAGCTCACCTTTGGAGACCCAGTACTTC
CDR3: CASSPLETQYF

D: .
J: TRBJ1-1
size: few
V: TRBV19
DNA: TGTGCCAGTAGTATAGCCCCCAATGACATCCCTGAAGCTTTCTTT
CDR3: CASSIAPNDIPEAFF

D: .
J: TRBJ2-1
size: .
V: TRBV5-6
DNA: TGTGCCAGCAGCTCCAGACGACTATTTCCCTACAATGAGCAGTTCTTC
CDR3: CASSSRRLFPYNEQFF

D: .
J: TRBJ1-1
size: .
V: TRBV7-9
DNA: TGTGCCAGCAGCCGGGTCGGGGGAATTCAAGCTTTCTTT
CDR3: CASSRVGGIQAFF

D: .
J: TRBJ1-1
size: .
V: TRBV6-5
DNA: TGTGCCAGCAGACCCGGGGACCTGAACACTGAAGCTTTCTTT
CDR3: CASRPGDLNTEAFF

D: TRBD1
J: TRBJ1-3
size: .
V: TRBV5-4
DNA: TGTGCCAGCAGCTCAGGGACAGGGGCAGGAAACACCATATATTTT
CDR3: CASSSGTGAGNTIYF

D: .
J: TRBJ1-5
size: .
V: TRBV10-3
DNA: TGTGCCATCAGTGAGGGGAGGGGTCAGCCCCAGCATTTT
CDR3: CAISEGRGQPQHF

D: TRBD1
J: TRBJ2-3
size: .
V: TRBV11-3
DNA: TGTGCCAGCAGCTTTGCCTCCGGGACAGGGGAGACAGATACGCAGTATTTT
CDR3: CASSFASGTGETDTQYF

D: .
J: TRBJ2-1
size: .
V: TRBV4-2
DNA: TGTGCCAGCAGCCAAGCAGGGGGGACTAGCTCCTACAATGAGCAGTTCTTC
CDR3: CASSQAGGTSSYNEQFF

D: .
J: TRBJ2-1
size: .
V: TRBV30
DNA: TGTGCCTGGAAAGACTCCCGCAATGAGCAGTTCTTC
CDR3: CAWKDSRNEQFF

D: .
J: TRBJ2-3
size: .
V: TRBV4-2
DNA: TGTGCCAGCAGCCAAGCCGTGGCAGGAAGCACAGATACGCAGTATTTT
CDR3: CASSQAVAGSTDTQYF

D: .
J: TRBJ1-5
size: .
V: TRBV7-2
DNA: TGTGCCAGCAGCTTAGACAACAGTTATCAGCCCCAGCATTTT
CDR3: CASSLDNSYQPQHF

D: TRBD1
J: TRBJ2-3
size: .
V: TRBV6-1
DNA: TGTGCCAGCAGTGAAGCGGTAGGGGGCGATACGCAGTATTTT
CDR3: CASSEAVGGDTQYF

D: .
J: TRBJ2-7
size: .
V: TRBV7-2
DNA: TGTGCCAGCAGCACCCGACAGTCCTACGAGCAGTACTTC
CDR3: CASSTRQSYEQYF

D: .
J: TRBJ1-3
size: .
V: TRBV9
DNA: TGTGCCAGCAGCGTAGGGAATGGAAACACCATATATTTT
CDR3: CASSVGNGNTIYF

D: .
J: TRBJ1-1
size: .
V: TRBV25-1
DNA: TGTGCCAGCAGCAACAGGCGGGGGACTGAAGCTTTCTTT
CDR3: CASSNRRGTEAFF

D: TRBD2
J: TRBJ2-1
size: few
V: TRBV7-9
DNA: TGTGCCAGCGATAAGCGGCGGGAGTACAATGAGCAGTTCTTC
CDR3: CASDKRREYNEQFF

D: .
J: TRBJ2-5
size: .
V: TRBV7-2
DNA: TGTGCCAGCAGCTTAGACGGCATATCAGAGACCCAGTACTTC
CDR3: CASSLDGISETQYF

D: TRBD1
J: TRBJ2-1
size: .
V: TRBV6-5
DNA: TGTGCCAGCAGTCACGGACAGGGGAAAGTCAATGAGCAGTTCTTC
CDR3: CASSHGQGKVNEQFF

D: .
J: TRBJ2-2
size: once
V: TRBV28
DNA: TGTGCCAGCAGTTTATCATGGCTAGCAGCCACCGGGGAGCTGTTTTTT
CDR3: CASSLSWLAATGELFF

D: .
J: TRBJ2-5
size: .
V: TRBV5-4
DNA: TGTGCCAGCAGCTTCGGTTTGGGGGAAGAGACCCAGTACTTC
CDR3: CASSFGLGEETQYF